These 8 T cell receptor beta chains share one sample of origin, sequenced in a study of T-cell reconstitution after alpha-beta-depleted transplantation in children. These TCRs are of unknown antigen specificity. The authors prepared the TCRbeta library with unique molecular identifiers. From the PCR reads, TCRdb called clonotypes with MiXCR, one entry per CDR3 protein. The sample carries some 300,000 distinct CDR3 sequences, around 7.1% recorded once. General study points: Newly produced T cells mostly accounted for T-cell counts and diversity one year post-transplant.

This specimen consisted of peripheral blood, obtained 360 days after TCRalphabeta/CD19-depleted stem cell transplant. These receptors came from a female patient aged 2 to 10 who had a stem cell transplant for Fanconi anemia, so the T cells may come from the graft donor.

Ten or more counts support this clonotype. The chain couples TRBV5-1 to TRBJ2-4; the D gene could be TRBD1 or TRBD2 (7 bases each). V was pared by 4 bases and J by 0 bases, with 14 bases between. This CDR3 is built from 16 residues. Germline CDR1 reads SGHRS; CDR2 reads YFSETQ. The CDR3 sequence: CASSPGGGLAKNIQYF. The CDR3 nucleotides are TGCGCCAGCAGCCCAGGGGGGGGCCTAGCCAAAAACATTCAGTACTTC.

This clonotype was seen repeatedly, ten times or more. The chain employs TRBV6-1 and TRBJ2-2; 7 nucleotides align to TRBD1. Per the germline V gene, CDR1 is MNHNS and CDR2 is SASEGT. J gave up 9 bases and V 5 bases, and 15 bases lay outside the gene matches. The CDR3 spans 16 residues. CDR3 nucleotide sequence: TGTGCCAGCAGTCTAACCGGGACAGTTGGATCGAGGGAGCTGTTTTTT. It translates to CASSLTGTVGSRELFF.

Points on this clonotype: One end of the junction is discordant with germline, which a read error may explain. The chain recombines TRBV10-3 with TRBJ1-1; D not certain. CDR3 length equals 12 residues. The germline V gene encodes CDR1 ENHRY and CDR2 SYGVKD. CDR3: CAVSEDYTEAFF. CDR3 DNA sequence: TGTGCCGTCAGTGAAGATTACACTGAAGCTTTCTTT.

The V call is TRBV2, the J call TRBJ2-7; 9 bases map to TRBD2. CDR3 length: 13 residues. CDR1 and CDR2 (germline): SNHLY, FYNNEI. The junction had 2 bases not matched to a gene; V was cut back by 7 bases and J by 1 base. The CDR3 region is CASKSGRSYEQYF. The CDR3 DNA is TGTGCCAGCAAAAGCGGGAGGTCCTACGAGCAGTACTTC.

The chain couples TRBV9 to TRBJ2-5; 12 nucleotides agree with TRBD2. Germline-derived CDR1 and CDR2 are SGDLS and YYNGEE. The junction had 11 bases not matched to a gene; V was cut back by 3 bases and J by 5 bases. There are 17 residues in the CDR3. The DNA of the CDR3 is TGTGCCAGCAGCGCCGGGCTAGCGGGGGGGCCTGGGGAGACCCAGTACTTC. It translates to CASSAGLAGGPGETQYF.

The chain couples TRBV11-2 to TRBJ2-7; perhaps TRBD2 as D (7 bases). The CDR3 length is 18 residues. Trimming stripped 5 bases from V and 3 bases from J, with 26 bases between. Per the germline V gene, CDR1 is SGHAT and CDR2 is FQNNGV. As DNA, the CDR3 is TGTGCCAGCAGCCCACGAGGGGGGGGCAGTATAGGCCGCTACGAGCAGTACTTC. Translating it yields CASSPRGGGSIGRYEQYF.

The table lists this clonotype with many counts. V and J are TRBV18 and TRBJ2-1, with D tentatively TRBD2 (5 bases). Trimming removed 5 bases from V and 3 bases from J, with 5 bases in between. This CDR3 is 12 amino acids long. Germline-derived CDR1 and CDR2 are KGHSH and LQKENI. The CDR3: CASSGSYNEQFF. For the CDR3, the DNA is TGTGCCAGCTCAGGGAGCTACAATGAGCAGTTCTTC.

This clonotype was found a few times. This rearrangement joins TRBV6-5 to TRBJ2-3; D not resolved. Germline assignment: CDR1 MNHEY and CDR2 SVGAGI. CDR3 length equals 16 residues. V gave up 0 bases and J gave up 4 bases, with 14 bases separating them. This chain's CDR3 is CASSYSGPSLPDTQYF. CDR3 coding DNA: TGTGCCAGCAGTTACTCGGGCCCTTCCTTGCCAGATACGCAGTATTTT.